This TCR beta chain is drawn from a study of T cells in Graves' hyperthyroidism and ophthalmopathy. Turning to the study itself: Peripheral blood was drawn at first diagnosis, prior to all treatment.

Germline-derived CDR1 and CDR2 are KGHSH and LQKENI. V was cut by 6 bases and J by 5 bases, with 20 bases left in between. CDR3 length: 16 amino acids. Amplified regions were TCR beta CDR3 sequences from RNA transcripts. First-round RT-PCR targeting the TCR CDR3 was performed with the HTBI primer set. Each CDR3 protein is one row after TCRdb ran MiXCR on the multiplex PCR reads. This table holds hundreds of thousands of distinct CDR3 sequences, roughly 25% found once. Turning to this clonotype: The antigen remains unidentified.

The diagnoses drew upon clinical symptoms, serum thyroxine and TRAb, thyroid ultrasound and orbital computed tomography. The PBMCs were taken from roughly 9.3 ml of fresh peripheral blood. Study-wide points: Most thyroid clonotypes with frequency above 0.001 were detected in blood.

The receptor comes from a man over 45 with Graves' hyperthyroidism. The sequencing sample was made of blood. The J gene is TRBJ2-1, the V gene TRBV18; either TRBD1 or TRBD2 may fit D (5 bases each). The CDR3: CASSLPPGRTNNEQFF. CDR3 DNA: TGTGCCAGCTCCCTCCCCCCGGGACGTACCAACAATGAGCAGTTCTTC.